This TCR beta chain is drawn from a study of cytomegalovirus exposure and HLA in healthy donors (dated by TCRdb to the late 2010s). With respect to the entire study: A later analysis indicated that the 95 to 150 validation repertoires were generated on the platform also employed for the roughly 650 repertoires of the first cohort. The study was designed to test whether signatures of past pathogen exposure could be identified by cataloging public T cell receptors. In addition to the first cohort of roughly 670 subjects, a separate validation cohort of approximately 120 different subjects was used. To predict cytomegalovirus infection status, the study combined high-throughput TCR immunosequencing, statistical association of individual TCRs with disease status, and machine learning.

The germline V gene supplies CDR1 SGHRS and CDR2 YFSETQ. The CDR3 measures 16 amino acids from cysteine to phenylalanine. Only CDR3 DNA is held: 48 bases, read in frame from base 1. V is trimmed back by 2 bases and J by 6 bases, and the junction contains 10 bases that no gene match accounts for. Library prep was done by the immunoSEQ multiplex PCR assay. In the paper's pipeline: To diagnose cytomegalovirus status from the catalog of TCR beta chain sequences, a statistical classification framework was built. Sourced from immuneACCESS, this table was stored by TCRdb with only in-frame sequences that have V and J called. A share of the clones is absent; for the studies checked, an unresolved V gene accounts for under half, and the remainder has no known explanation. The V and J calls and the clone size are those of that table, but D and trimming were determined from the DNA. The sample table records 90,000 to 150,000 clones; more than 85% of these occur just once. The biggest ten clones account for 4% to 5.5% of the sample.

Here is what the overall study found, with its caveats: Three of the identified cytomegalovirus-associated TCR beta chains were confirmed in vitro to be specific for cytomegalovirus antigens. A later analysis found that TCRs clustered in the first cohort also tended to co-occur in the 130 or so validation repertoires, with 94% of cluster scores above 0. A later analysis had no HLA typing for the validation cohort, so co-occurrence there was scored across all 120 repertoires. Most TCR sequences were observed very rarely across donors, whereas some public TCRs were present in many individuals. A total of 164 TCR beta chains were listed by the study as associated with cytomegalovirus. The classifier was reported to diagnose cytomegalovirus status with high specificity and sensitivity in both the original and validation cohorts. According to the authors, the approach could potentially be generalized to other disease states and immunological phenotypes.

Turning to this clone: Its recognized antigen is unknown. Per-base qualities were not stored, and no clone one base away is much larger.

The donors belonged to the validation cohort of 120 subjects, which was separate from the roughly 700-subject first cohort. The rearrangement combines TRBV5-1 with TRBJ2-7, and TRBD2 aligns with 11 junction nucleotides. The source is a man aged 18 to 29 in good health and CMV-seropositive. Sequences were obtained from PBMCs. Read as DNA, the sequence is TGCGCCAGCAGCTTCAACGTAGCGGGGGGGCCCATCGAGCAGTACTTC. This is translated as CASSFNVAGGPIEQYF. With the portions outside the CDR3 filled from the reference TRBV5-1 and TRBJ2-7 genes, the complete variable region becomes KAGVTQTPRYLIKTRGQQVTLSCSPISGHRSVSWYQQTPGQGLQFLFEYFSETQRNKGNFPGRFSGRQFSNSRSEMNVSTLELGDSALYLCASSFNVAGGPIEQYFGPGTRLTVT.